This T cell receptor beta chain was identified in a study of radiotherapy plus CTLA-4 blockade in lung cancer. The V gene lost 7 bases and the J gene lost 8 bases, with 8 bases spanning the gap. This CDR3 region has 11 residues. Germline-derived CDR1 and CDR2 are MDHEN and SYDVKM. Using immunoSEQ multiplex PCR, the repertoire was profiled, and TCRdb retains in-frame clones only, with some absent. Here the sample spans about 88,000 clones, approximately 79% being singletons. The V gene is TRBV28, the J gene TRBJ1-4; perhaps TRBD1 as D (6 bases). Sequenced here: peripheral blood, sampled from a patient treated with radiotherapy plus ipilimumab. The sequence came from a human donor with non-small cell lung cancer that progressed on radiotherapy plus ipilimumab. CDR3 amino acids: CASKGEEKLFF. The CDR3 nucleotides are TGTGCCAGCAAGGGGGAGGAAAAACTGTTTTTT.